This paragraph covers one T cell receptor (beta chain) sequence. The data originate from a study of shared clonotypes between healthy human individuals. Across the whole study: CD4 naive and CD4 memory each took three plates per donor, while CD8 naive took two and CD8 memory one.

Terminally differentiated effector memory CD45RA+ cells were excluded from the naive CD8 cells, which were CD45RO-negative and positively selected for CCR7. This CDR3 comprises 10 residues. From germline, CDR1 is SQVTM and CDR2 ANQGSEA. V dropped 6 bases and J dropped 8 bases, with 7 bases sitting between them. Per the original data handling: Filtering differed for immunoSEQ, which gave only junction sequences without quality scores. The table came from immunoSEQ multiplex PCR; TCRdb's copy has only in-frame clones and leaves some out. V and J calls and clone size are given by that table; D and trimming were obtained from the DNA. The sample consists of some 1,900,000 clones, approximately 95% of them appearing once.

The chain links TRBV29-1 to TRBJ2-2; the D gene is possibly TRBD2 (5 bases). Sequencing was performed on naive CD8+ T cells sorted from blood. The clonotype was recovered from a man aged 18 to 30 in good health. CDR3 loop: CSVGVGELFF. CDR3 coding DNA: TGCAGCGTCGGGGTGGGGGAGCTGTTTTTT.